The present entry profiles one T cell receptor (beta chain) with its context. The data were obtained in a study of blood T cell repertoires in COVID-19. Study as a whole: Specimens from acute and convalescent COVID-19 originated in the United States, Italy and Spain. Sample material is recorded as cDNA or gDNA derived from T cells, B-cell-depleted T cells, or PBMCs.

Germline assignment: CDR1 SGHNT and CDR2 YYREEE (reference sequence). CDR3 size: 13 residues. With 0 bases removed from V and 2 bases from J, the gap between germline ends came to 3 bases. As originally analysed: Estimated nucleated cell counts came from reference gene primer amplification. Sequenced by immunoSEQ multiplex PCR; TCRdb stores in-frame clones only, minus some. V, J and clone size reflect that table, while D and trimming were determined from the DNA. The profile shows 35,000 to 50,000 clones, nearly 90% of them singletons. Sequenced material: peripheral blood. This clonotype was sampled from a man in his sixties with acute or convalescent COVID-19. The chain carries TRBV5-4 and TRBJ1-5; D is unclear. The CDR3 DNA reads as TGTGCCAGCAGCTTGGCGGGCAATCAGCCCCAGCATTTT. Its translation is CASSLAGNQPQHF.